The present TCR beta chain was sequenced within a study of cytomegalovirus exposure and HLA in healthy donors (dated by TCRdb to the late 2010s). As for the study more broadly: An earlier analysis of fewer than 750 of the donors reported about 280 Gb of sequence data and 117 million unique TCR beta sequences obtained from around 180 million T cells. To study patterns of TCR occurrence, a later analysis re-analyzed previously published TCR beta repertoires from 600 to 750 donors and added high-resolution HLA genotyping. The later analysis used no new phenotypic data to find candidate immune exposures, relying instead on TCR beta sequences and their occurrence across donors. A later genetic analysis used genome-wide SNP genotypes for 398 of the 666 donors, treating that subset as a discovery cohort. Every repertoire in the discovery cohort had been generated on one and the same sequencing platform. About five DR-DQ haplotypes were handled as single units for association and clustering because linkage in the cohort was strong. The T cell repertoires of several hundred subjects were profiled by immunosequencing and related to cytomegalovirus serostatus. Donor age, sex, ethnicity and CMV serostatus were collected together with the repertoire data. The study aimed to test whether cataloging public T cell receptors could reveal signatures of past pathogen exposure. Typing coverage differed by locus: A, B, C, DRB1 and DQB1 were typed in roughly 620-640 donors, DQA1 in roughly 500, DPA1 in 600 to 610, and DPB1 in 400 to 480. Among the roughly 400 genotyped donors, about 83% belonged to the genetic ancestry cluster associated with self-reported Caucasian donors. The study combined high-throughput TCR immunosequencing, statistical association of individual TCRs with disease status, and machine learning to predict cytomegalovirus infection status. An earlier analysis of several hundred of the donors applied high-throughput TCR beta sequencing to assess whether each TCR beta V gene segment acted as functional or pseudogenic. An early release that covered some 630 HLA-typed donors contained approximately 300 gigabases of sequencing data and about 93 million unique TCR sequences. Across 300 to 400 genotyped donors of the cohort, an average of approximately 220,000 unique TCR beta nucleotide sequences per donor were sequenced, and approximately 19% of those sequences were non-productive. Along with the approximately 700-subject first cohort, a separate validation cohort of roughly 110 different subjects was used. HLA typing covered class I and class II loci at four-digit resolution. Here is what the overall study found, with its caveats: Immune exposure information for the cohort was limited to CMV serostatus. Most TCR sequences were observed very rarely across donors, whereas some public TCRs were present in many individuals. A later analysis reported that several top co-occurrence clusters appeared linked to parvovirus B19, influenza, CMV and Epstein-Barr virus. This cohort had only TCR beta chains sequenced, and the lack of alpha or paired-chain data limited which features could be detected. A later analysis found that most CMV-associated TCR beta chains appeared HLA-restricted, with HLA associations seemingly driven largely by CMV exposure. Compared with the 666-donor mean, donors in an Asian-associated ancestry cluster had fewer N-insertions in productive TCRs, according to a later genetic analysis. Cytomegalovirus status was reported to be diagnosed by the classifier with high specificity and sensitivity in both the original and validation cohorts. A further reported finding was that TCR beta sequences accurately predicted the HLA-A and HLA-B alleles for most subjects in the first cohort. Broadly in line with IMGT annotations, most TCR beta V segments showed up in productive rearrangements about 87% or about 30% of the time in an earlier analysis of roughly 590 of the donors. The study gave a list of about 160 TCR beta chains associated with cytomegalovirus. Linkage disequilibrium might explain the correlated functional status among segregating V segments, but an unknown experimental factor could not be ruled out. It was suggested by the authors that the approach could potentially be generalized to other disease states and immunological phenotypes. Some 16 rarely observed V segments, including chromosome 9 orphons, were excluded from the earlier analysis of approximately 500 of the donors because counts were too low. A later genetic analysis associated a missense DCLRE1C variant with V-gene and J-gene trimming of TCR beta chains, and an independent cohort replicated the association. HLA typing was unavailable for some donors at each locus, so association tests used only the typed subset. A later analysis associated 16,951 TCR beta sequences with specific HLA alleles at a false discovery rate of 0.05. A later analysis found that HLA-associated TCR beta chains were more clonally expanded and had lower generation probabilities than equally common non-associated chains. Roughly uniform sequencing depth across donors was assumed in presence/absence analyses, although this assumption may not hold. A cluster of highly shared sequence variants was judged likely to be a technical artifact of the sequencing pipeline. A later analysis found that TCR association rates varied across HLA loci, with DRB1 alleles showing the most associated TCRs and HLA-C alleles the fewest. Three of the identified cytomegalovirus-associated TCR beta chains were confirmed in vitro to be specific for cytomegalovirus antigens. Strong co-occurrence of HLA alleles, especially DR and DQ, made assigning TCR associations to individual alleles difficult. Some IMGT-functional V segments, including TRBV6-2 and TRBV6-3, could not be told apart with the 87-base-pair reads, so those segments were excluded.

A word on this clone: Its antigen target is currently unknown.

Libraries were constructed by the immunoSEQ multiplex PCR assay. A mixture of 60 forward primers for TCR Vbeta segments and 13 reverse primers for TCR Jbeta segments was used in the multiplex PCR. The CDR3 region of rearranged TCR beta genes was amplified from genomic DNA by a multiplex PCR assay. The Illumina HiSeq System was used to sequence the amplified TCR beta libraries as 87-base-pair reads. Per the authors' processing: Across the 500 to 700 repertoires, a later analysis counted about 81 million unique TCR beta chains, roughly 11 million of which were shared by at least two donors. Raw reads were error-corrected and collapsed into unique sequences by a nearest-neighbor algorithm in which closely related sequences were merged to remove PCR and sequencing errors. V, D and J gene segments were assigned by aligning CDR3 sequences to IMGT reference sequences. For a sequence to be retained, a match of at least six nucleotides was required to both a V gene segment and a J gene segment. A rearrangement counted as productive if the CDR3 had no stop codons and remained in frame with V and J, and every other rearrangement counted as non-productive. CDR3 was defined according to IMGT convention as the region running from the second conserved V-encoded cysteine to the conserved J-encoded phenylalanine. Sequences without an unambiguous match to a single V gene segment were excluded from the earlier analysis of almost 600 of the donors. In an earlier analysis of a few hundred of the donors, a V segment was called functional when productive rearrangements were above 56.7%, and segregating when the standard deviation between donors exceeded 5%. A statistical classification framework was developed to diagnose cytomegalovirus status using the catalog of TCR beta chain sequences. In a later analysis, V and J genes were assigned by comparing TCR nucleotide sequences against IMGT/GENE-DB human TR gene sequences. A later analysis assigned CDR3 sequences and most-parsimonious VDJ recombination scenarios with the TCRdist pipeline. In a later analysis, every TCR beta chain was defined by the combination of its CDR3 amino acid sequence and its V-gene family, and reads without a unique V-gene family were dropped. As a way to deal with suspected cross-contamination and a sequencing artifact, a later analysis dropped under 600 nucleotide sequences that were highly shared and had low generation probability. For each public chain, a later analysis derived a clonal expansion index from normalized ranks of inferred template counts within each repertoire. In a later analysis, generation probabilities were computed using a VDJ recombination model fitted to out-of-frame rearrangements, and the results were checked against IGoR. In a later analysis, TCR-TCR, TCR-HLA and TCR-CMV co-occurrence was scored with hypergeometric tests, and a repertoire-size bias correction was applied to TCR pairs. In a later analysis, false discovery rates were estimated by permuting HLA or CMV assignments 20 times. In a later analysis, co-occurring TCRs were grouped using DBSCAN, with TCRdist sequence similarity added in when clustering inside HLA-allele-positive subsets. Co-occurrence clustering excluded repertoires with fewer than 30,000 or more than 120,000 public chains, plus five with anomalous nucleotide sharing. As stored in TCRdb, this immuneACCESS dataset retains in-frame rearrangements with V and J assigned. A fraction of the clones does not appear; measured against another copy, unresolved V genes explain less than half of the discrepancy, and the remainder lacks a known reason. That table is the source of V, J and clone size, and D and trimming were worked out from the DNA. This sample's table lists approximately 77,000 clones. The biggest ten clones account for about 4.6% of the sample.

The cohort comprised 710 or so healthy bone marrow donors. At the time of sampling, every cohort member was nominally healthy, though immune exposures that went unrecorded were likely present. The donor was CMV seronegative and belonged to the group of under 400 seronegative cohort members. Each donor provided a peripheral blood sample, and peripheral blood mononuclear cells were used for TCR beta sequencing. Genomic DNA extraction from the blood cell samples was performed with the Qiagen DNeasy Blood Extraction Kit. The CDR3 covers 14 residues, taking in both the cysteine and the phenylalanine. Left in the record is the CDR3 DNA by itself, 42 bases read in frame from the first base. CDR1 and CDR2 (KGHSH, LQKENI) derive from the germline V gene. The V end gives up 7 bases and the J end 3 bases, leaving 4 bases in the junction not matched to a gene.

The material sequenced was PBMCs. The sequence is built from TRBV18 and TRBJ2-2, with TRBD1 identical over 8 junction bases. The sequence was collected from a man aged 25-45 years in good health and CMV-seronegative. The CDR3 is CASLPTGDTGELFF. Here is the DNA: TGTGCCAGCTTGCCGACAGGGGACACCGGGGAGCTGTTTTTT.